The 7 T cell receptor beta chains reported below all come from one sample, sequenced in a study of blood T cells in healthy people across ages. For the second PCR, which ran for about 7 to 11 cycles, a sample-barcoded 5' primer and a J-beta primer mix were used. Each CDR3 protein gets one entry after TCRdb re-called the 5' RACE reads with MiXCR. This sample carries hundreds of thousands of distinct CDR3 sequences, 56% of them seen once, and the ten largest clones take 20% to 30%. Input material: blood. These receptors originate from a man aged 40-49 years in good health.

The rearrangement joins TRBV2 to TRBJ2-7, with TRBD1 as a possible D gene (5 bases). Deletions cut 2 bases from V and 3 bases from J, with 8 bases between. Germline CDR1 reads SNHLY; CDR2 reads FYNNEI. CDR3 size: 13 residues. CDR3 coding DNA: TGTGCCAGCAGTGAATGGCAGGGCTACGAGCAGTACTTC. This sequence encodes CASSEWQGYEQYF.

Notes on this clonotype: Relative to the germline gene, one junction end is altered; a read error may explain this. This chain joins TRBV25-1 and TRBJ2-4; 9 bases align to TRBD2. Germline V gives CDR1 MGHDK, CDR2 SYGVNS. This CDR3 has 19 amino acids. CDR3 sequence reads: CASSALSGGTGLAKNTQYF. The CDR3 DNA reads TGTGCCAGCAGTGCGCTTAGCGGGGGCACCGGGCTAGCCAAAAACACTCAGTACTTC.

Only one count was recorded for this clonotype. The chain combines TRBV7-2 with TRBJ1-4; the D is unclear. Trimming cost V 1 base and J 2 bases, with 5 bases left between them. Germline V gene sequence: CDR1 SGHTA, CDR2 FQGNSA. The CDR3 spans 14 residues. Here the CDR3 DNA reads TGTGCCAGCAGCTTAGAACAGACTAATGAAAAACTGTTTTTT. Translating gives CASSLEQTNEKLFF. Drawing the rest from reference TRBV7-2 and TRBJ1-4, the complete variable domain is GAGVSQSPSNKVTEKGKDVELRCDPISGHTALYWYRQSLGQGLEFLIYFQGNSAPDKSGLPSDRFSAERTGGSVSTLTIQRTQQEDSAVYLCASSLEQTNEKLFFGSGTQLSVL.

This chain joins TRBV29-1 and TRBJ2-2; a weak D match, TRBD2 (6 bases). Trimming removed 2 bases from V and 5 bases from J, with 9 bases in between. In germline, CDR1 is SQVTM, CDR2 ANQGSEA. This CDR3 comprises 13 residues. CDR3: CSVENRGTGELFF. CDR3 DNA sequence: TGCAGCGTTGAAAACCGGGGGACCGGGGAGCTGTTTTTT.

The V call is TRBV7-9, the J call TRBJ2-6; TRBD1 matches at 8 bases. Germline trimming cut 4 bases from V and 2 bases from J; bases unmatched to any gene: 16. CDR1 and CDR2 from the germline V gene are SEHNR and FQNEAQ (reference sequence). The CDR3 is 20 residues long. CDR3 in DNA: TGTGCCAGCAGCTCATTTCGGACAGGGTCATTGGATACTGGGGCCAACGTCCTGACTTTC. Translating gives CASSSFRTGSLDTGANVLTF.

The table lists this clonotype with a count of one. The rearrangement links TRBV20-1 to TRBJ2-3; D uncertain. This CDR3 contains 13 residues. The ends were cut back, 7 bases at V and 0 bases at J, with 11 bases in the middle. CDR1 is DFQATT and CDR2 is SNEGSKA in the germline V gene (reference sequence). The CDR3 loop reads CSVRPLSTDTQYF. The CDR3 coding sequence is TGCAGTGTTCGCCCGTTGAGCACAGATACGCAGTATTTT.

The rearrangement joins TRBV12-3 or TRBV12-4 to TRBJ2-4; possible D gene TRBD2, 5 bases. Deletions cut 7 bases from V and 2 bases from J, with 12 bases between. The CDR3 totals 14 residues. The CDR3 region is CASTVERTKNIQYF. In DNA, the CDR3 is TGTGCCAGCACAGTAGAGCGGACCAAAAACATTCAGTACTTC.